This T cell receptor (beta chain) was sequenced during a study of blood T cell repertoires in COVID-19. Per the original data handling: Cell counts per sample came from amplifying reference gene primers. TCRdb's copy holds only in-frame clones and misses some; the assay was immunoSEQ multiplex PCR. V and J calls plus clone size are reproduced from that table; the DNA served to infer D and trimming. The table lists some 250,000 clones, 85% to 90% of them singletons, with around 16% in the top ten. This CDR3 is built from 18 residues. CDR1 and CDR2 (germline): SGHNT, YENEEA. V shed 1 base, J shed 1 base, and the junction held 9 bases outside the gene matches.

The sequenced sample consisted of PBMCs or T cells enriched from blood (not recorded which). This chain uses TRBV11-3 with TRBJ2-2; 7 bases align to TRBD1. The TCR comes from a man younger than 35 who had recovered from COVID-19. Written as DNA, the CDR3 is TGTGCCAGCAGCTTAGTGTCATGGACAGGAGTGAACACCGGGGAGCTGTTTTTT. Translation gives CASSLVSWTGVNTGELFF.